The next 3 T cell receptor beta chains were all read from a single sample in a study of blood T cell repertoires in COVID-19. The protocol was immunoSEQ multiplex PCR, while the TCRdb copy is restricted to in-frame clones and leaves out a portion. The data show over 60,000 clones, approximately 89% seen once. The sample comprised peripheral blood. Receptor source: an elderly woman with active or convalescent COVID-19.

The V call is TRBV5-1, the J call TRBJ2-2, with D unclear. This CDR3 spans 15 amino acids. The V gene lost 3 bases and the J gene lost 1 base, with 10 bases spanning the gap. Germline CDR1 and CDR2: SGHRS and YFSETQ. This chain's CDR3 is CASSSQTVNTGELFF. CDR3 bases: TGCGCCAGCAGCTCACAGACGGTGAACACCGGGGAGCTGTTTTTT. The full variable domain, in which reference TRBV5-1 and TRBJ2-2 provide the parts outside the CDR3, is KAGVTQTPRYLIKTRGQQVTLSCSPISGHRSVSWYQQTPGQGLQFLFEYFSETQRNKGNFPGRFSGRQFSNSRSEMNVSTLELGDSALYLCASSSQTVNTGELFFGEGSRLTVL.

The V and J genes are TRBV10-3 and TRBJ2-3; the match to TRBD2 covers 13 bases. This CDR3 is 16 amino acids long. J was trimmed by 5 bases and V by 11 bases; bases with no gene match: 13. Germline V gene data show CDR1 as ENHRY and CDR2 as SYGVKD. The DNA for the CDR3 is TGTGCCTCCCACCCGGGACTAGCGGGAAGAATAGATACGCAGTATTTT. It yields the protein CASHPGLAGRIDTQYF.

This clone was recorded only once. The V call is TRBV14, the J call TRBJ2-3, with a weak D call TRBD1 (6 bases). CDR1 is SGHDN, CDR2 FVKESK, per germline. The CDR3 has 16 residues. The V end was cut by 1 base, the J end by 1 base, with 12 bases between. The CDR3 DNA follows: TGTGCCAGCAGCCAAGGTACAGGGCTCCGCACAGATACGCAGTATTTT. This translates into CASSQGTGLRTDTQYF. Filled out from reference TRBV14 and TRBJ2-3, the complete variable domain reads EAGVTQFPSHSVIEKGQTVTLRCDPISGHDNLYWYRRVMGKEIKFLLHFVKESKQDESGMPNNRFLAERTGGTYSTLKVQPAELEDSGVYFCASSQGTGLRTDTQYFGPGTRLTVL.